The clone carrying this T cell receptor beta chain was seen a few times. The antigen is not known. This sample was taken from a study of cytomegalovirus exposure and HLA in healthy donors. Study at large: From HLA-typed donors, an early data release held approximately 85 million unique TCRs.

Though nominally healthy at sampling, donors likely had unrecorded immune exposures. General study points: Most observed TCR sequences were rare, whereas some public TCRs were detected in many donors. A later analysis showed that HLA-associated TCR beta chains had undergone more clonal expansion than equally common others.

The length of the CDR3 is 15 residues. V shed 5 bases and J 0 bases; nucleotides not matched to a gene: 3. Germline V gene lookup returns CDR1 LNHDA and CDR2 SQIVND (reference sequence). The study ran its PCR with 60 Vbeta and 13 Jbeta primers. Repertoires were generated with immunoSEQ multiplex PCR, while TCRdb's copy carries only in-frame clones and drops some. Of 130,000 or so clones in the sample, approximately 66% were seen once. The TCR was taken from a woman aged 40 to 50 in good health and CMV-seropositive. Material: PBMCs. The chain couples TRBV19 to TRBJ1-2; 10 nucleotides align to TRBD1. CDR3 region: CASSGDRGANYGYTF. The CDR3, as DNA: TGTGCCAGTAGTGGGGACAGGGGAGCTAACTATGGCTACACCTTC.